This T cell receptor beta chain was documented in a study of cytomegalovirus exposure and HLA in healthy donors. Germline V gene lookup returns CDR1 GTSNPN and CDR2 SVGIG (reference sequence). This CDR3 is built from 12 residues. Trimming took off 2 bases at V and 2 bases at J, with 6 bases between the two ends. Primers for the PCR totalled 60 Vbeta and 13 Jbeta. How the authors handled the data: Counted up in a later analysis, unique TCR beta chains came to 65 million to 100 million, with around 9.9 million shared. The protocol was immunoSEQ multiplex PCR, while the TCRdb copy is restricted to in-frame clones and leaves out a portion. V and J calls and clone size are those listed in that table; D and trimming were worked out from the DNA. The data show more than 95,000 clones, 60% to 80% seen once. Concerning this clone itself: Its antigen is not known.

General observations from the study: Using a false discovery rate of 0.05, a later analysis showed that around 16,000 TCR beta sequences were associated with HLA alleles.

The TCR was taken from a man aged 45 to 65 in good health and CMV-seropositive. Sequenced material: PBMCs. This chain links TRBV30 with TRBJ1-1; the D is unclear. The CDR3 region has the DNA TGTGCCTGGAGTCCAGAAAACACTGAAGCTTTCTTT. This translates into CAWSPENTEAFF.